One sample yielded the 17 T cell receptor beta chains listed below, sequenced in a study of tissue T cells after allogeneic stem cell transplantation. The data were produced by immunoSEQ multiplex PCR, yet TCRdb's version contains in-frame clones alone and is incomplete. The sample lists about 2,700 clones; about 51% were seen once. Time point noted: mouse harvest day 14 after allogeneic transplant. Each mouse received 10^7 T-cell-depleted marrow cells plus 10^6 splenic CD5+ T cells by tail vein. The sequenced material came from gut tissue. The receptors stem from a female BALB/c mouse given C57BL/6 T cells with graft-versus-host disease after an allogeneic hematopoietic cell transplant.

A word on this clone: Gene and germline names: mouse. The observed sequence ends 1 residue before the CDR3 terminus, with the missing tail filled in from the germline J gene. This chain uses TRBV29 with TRBJ2-5; D possibly corresponds to TRBD1 (6 bases). Trimming removed 5 bases at V and 0 bases at J, with 12 bases between. Germline V gives CDR1 MSHET, CDR2 SYDVDS. This CDR3 has 15 residues. The CDR3 is CASSPTGFNQDTQYF. The sequenced part of the CDR3 DNA is TGTGCTAGCAGTCCCACAGGGTTTAACCAAGACACCCAGTAC. The full variable domain, its missing parts supplied by reference TRBV29 and TRBJ2-5, is DMKVTQMPRYLIKRMGENVLLECGQDMSHETMYWYRQDPGLGLQLIYISYDVDSNSEGDIPKGYRVSRKKREHFSLILDSAKTNQTSVYFCASSPTGFNQDTQYFGPGTRLLVL.

Comments on this clone: These gene names are mouse names. CDR3 amino acids: CASSDARTAYAEQFF. CDR3 bases read: TGTGCCAGCAGTGATGCACGGACAGCCTATGCTGAGCAGTTC. The rearrangement uses TRBV13-1 and TRBJ2-1, with D tentatively TRBD1 (6 bases). The read ends 1 residue before the CDR3 terminus; that terminus is restored from the germline J gene. Germline values: CDR1 NSHNY, CDR2 SYGAGN. The CDR3 has 15 amino acids. V gave up 0 bases and J gave up 3 bases, with 10 bases separating them.

This clone was counted a few times. The listed genes are named as in mouse. CDR3 region: CASSLPGLGNYAEQFF. CDR3 DNA, as far as it was read: TGTGCCAGCAGTTTACCGGGACTGGGGAACTATGCTGAGCAGTTC. This chain links TRBV15 with TRBJ2-1; 10 bases map to TRBD2. The missing CDR3 end, 1 residue past where the read stops, is filled in from the germline J gene. This CDR3 has 16 residues. V lost 2 bases to trimming and J lost 1 base; unmatched junction nucleotides: 2. The V gene's germline CDR1 is SGHND and CDR2 FRSKSL.

With respect to this clone: Mouse germline and gene names are used. The read terminates 1 residue ahead of where the CDR3 ends, so the germline J gene completes it. The rearrangement uses TRBV13-3 and TRBJ2-5; TRBD1 matches 9 bases. CDR3 length equals 14 residues. With V trimmed by 4 bases and J by 5 bases, 5 bases remained unmatched. CDR1 and CDR2 from the germline V gene are NNHDY and SYVADS. CDR3 DNA, as far as it was read: TGTGCCAGCAGTCCAGACAGGGGGACAGACACCCAGTAC. This gives the protein CASSPDRGTDTQY. The complete CDR3 sequence is CASSPDRGTDTQYF.

This clone has just a few counts. Any gene name here is a mouse gene name. The read stops 1 residue short of the end of the CDR3; the missing end is completed from the germline J gene. The rearrangement uses TRBV15 and TRBJ2-7; 11 nucleotides align to TRBD2. This CDR3 region has 14 residues. Germline values: CDR1 SGHND, CDR2 FRSKSL. V lost 4 bases to trimming and J lost 4 bases; unmatched junction nucleotides: 3. Incomplete CDR3 DNA: TGTGCCAGCAGTTCGGGACTGGGGGCATATGAACAGTAC. Its translation is CASSSGLGAYEQY. The entire CDR3 protein is CASSSGLGAYEQYF.

Remarks on this clone: Gene labels here are mouse ones. The observed sequence ends 1 residue before the CDR3 terminus, with the missing tail filled in from the germline J gene. The rearrangement uses TRBV26 and TRBJ2-7; D is unclear. V was shortened by 3 bases and J by 6 bases, with 9 bases between the two germline ends. Germline lookup yields CDR1 KGHPV and CDR2 FQNQEV (reference sequence). This CDR3 comprises 12 residues. The CDR3 bases that were read are TGTGCCAGCAGTCTCGCGGTGGGTGAACAGTAC. Translating it yields CASSLAVGEQY. The CDR3 in its entirety is CASSLAVGEQYF.

Turning to this clone: Germline and genes: mouse. The read finishes 1 residue shy of the CDR3 end, and the germline J gene is used to complete it. This chain links TRBV13-2 with TRBJ2-7; the match to TRBD2 covers 13 bases. The CDR3 is 16 residues long. The germline CDR1 and CDR2 sequences are NNHNN and SYGAGS (reference sequence). The ends lost 3 bases at V and 4 bases at J; junction bases unmatched: 7. CDR3 loop: CASGAPGLGGGYEQYF. CDR3 bases read: TGTGCCAGCGGTGCCCCGGGACTGGGGGGGGGATATGAACAGTAC.

A note on this clone: The germline and genes are mouse ones. The sequence runs out 1 residue before the end of the CDR3; the remainder is reconstructed from the germline J gene. The chain uses TRBV5 and TRBJ1-3; 12 positions match TRBD1. The CDR3 totals 18 residues. V dropped 0 bases and J dropped 7; count of bases not matched to a gene: 10. Germline lookup yields CDR1 LGHNA and CDR2 YNLKQL (reference sequence). This CDR3 is CASSQEGAGTGGGNTLYF. Partial CDR3 DNA: TGTGCCAGCAGCCAAGAAGGTGCCGGGACAGGGGGCGGGAATACGCTCTAT.

About this clone itself: Gene labels here are mouse ones. The observed sequence ends 1 residue before the CDR3 terminus, with the missing tail filled in from the germline J gene. The chain combines TRBV16 with TRBJ2-7; D tentatively reads TRBD1 or TRBD2 (5 bases each). Per the germline V gene, CDR1 is SGHSA and CDR2 is FRNQAP. V gave up 3 bases and J gave up 0 bases, with 12 bases separating them. The CDR3 length is 15 residues. The CDR3 region is CASSFTGTFSYEQYF. The covered CDR3 bases are TGTGCAAGCAGCTTCACCGGGACCTTCTCCTATGAACAGTAC.

On this clone: Gene names are the mouse ones. The read comes to an end 1 residue before the CDR3 does, leaving the germline J gene to fill in the end. Other DNA variants within this sample encode the same CDR3. The chain uses TRBV26 and TRBJ1-1; D is possibly TRBD1 (5 bases). Germline CDR1 KGHPV, CDR2 FQNQEV (reference sequence). The CDR3 runs 13 residues. Trimming stripped 3 bases from V and 1 base from J, with 6 bases between. This chain's CDR3 is CASSLQGNTEVFF. Incomplete CDR3 DNA: TGTGCCAGCAGTCTCCAGGGGAACACAGAAGTCTTC.

This clone was picked up a small number of times. Mouse germline and gene names are used. The read halts 1 residue ahead of the CDR3 end, with the missing end drawn from the germline J gene. This chain uses TRBV16 with TRBJ2-5; 7 nucleotides match TRBD2. This CDR3 spans 14 amino acids. V dropped 5 bases and J dropped 0; count of bases not matched to a gene: 2. Germline CDR1 SGHSA, CDR2 FRNQAP. This chain's CDR3 is CASSATGNQDTQYF. The covered CDR3 bases are TGTGCAAGCAGCGCGACTGGGAACCAAGACACCCAGTAC.

There are a few counts of this clone. All gene names here are mouse names. The read falls 1 residue short of the CDR3 end, and the missing part is taken from the germline J gene. The chain joins TRBV26 to TRBJ1-3; D gene unclear. Between the trimmed V and J ends, which lost 2 bases and 0 bases, there was a span of 8 bases. This CDR3 has 15 residues. Germline V lookup: CDR1 KGHPV, CDR2 FQNQEV (reference sequence). The covered CDR3 bases are TGTGCCAGCAGTCTGACGGGGAATTCTGGAAATACGCTCTAT. Its translation is CASSLTGNSGNTLY. The full CDR3 sequence reads CASSLTGNSGNTLYF.

This clone rates as large. Here the gene names and germline are mouse. The read gets to within 1 residue of the CDR3 end, and the germline J gene fills in the rest. The chain employs TRBV13-3 and TRBJ1-3; D gene uncertain. Trimming took off 0 bases at V and 2 bases at J, with 0 bases between the two ends. The CDR3 runs 12 residues. Germline assignment: CDR1 NNHDY and CDR2 SYVADS. The CDR3 here is CASSDAGNTLYF. The part of the CDR3 DNA that was read is TGTGCCAGCAGTGATGCTGGAAATACGCTCTAT.

For this clone: Genes and germline come from the mouse. The read comes to an end 1 residue before the CDR3 does, leaving the germline J gene to fill in the end. This chain connects TRBV19 to TRBJ2-7, with 9 nucleotides matching TRBD2. The CDR3 spans 15 residues. Germline lookup yields CDR1 FNHDT and CDR2 SITEND (reference sequence). The ends lost 0 bases at V and 0 bases at J; junction bases unmatched: 1. The CDR3 loop is CASSIGLGVSYEQYF. CDR3 DNA, as far as it was read: TGTGCCAGCAGTATAGGACTGGGGGTCTCCTATGAACAGTAC.

Relative to its sample, this clone is large. Mouse germline and gene names are used. The read stops 1 residue short of the end of the CDR3; the missing end is completed from the germline J gene. The J gene is TRBJ2-4, the V gene TRBV12-1; D not resolved. In germline, CDR1 is SGHSN, CDR2 HYEKVE. V was cut by 2 bases and J by 2 bases, with 7 bases left in between. The CDR3 is 13 amino acids. This CDR3 is CASSRQNQNTLYF. The CDR3 bases that were read are TGTGCCAGCTCTCGACAAAATCAAAACACCTTGTAC.

Only a few counts were recorded for this clone. Gene names follow the mouse nomenclature. The CDR3 end falls 1 residue outside the read, so it is completed with the germline J gene. The gene calls are TRBV3 and TRBJ1-1; the D is unclear. Germline V gene lookup returns CDR1 SNHLY and CDR2 FYNGKV (reference sequence). The CDR3 loop spans 13 amino acids. V was trimmed by 1 base and J by 0 bases, leaving 3 bases between them. This chain's CDR3 is CASSLVPNTEVFF. Partial CDR3 DNA: TGTGCCAGCAGCTTAGTCCCAAACACAGAAGTCTTC.

A remark on this clone: The genes and germline here are from mouse. The read halts 1 residue ahead of the CDR3 end, with the missing end drawn from the germline J gene. The chain is built from TRBV23 and TRBJ2-5; the DNA was not used to check the table's D call, TRBD2. The CDR3 totals 14 residues. CDR1 is KGHTA and CDR2 is FQNQQP in the germline V gene. The CDR3 loop is CSSSPGGAQDTQYF. The DNA read from the CDR3 is TGCTCCAGCAGCCCTGGGGGGGCGCAAGACACCCAGTAC.